This TCR beta chain was recorded in a study of cytomegalovirus exposure and HLA in healthy donors. Germline values: CDR1 MDHEN, CDR2 SYDVKM. The V gene lost 5 bases and the J gene lost 8 bases, with 19 bases spanning the gap. The CDR3 has 15 amino acids. PCR was performed using 60 Vbeta and 13 Jbeta primers. The method was immunoSEQ multiplex PCR; TCRdb's version includes in-frame clones alone and lacks a portion of them. Altogether 150,000 to 200,000 clones are present, roughly 80% being singletons, with the ten largest covering 10% to 12%. The specimen was PBMCs. The chain recombines TRBV28 with TRBJ2-1; D unresolved. The clonotype was recovered from a man aged 18 to 29 in good health and CMV-seropositive. CDR3 DNA sequence: TGTGCCAGCAGTCCACCCAACCGGGTTATCTATGAGCAGTTCTTC. Its translation: CASSPPNRVIYEQFF.